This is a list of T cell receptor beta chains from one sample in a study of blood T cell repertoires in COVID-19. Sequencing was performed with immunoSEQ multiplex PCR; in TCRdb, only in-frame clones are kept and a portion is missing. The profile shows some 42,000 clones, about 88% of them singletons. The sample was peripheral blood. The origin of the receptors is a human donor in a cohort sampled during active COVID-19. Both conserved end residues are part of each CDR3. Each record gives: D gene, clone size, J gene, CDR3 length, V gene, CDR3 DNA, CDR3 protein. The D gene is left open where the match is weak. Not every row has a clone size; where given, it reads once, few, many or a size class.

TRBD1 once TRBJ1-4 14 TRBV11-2 TGTGCCAGCAGCTCAGGGGGTTTCGGTGAAAAACTGTTTTTT CASSSGGFGEKLFF
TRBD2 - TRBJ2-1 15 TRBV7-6 TGTGCCAGCAGCACTGGGACTAGCGGGTACAATGAGCAGTTCTTC CASSTGTSGYNEQFF
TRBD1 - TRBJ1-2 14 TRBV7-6 TGTGCCAGCAGCTCCGGGACAGGGAACTATGGCTACACCTTC CASSSGTGNYGYTF
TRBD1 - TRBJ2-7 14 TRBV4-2 TGTGCCAGCAGCCAAGAGACAGGGACCTACGAGCAGTACTTC CASSQETGTYEQYF
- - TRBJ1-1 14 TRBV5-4 TGTGCCAGCAGCTTGGGGGCCGGGGACACTGAAGCTTTCTTT CASSLGAGDTEAFF
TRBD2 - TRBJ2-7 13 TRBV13 TGTGCCAGCAGCTTAAGCGGGGGCTACGAGCAGTACTTC CASSLSGGYEQYF
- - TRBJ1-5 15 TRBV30 TGTGCCTGGAGCAACAGGGTTGCAAGCAATCAGCCCCAGCATTTT CAWSNRVASNQPQHF
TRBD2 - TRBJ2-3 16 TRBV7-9 TGTGCCAGCAGCCGCGCGAGCGGGGGGGCATCAGATACGCAGTATTTT CASSRASGGASDTQYF
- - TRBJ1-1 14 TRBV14 TGTGCCAGCAGCCGAACAAATACCCGCACTGAAGCTTTCTTT CASSRTNTRTEAFF
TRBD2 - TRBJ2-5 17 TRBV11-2 TGTGCCAGCAGCTTATGGAGTGGCGGGGGGGCCCAAGAGACCCAGTACTTC CASSLWSGGGAQETQYF
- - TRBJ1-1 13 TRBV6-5 TGTGCCAGCAGGATAGAAATGAACACTGAAGCTTTCTTT CASRIEMNTEAFF
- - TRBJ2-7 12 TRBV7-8 TGTGCCAGCAGCATTCCAGGCTACGAGCAGTACTTC CASSIPGYEQYF
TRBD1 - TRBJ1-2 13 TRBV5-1 TGCGCCAGCAGCAACAGGGGGCAGGATGGCTACACCTTC CASSNRGQDGYTF
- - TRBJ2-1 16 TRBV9 TGTGCCAGCAGCGTTGGGGCGGGGAGCTCCTACAATGAGCAGTTCTTC CASSVGAGSSYNEQFF
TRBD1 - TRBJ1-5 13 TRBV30 TGTGCCTGGAGTGTGGACAGGGATCAGCCCCAGCATTTT CAWSVDRDQPQHF
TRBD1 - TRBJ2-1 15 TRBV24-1 TGTGCCACCAGTAAAACAGGGGCCCAGTTCAATGAGCAGTTCTTC CATSKTGAQFNEQFF
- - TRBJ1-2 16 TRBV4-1 TGCGCCAGCAGCCCGGAAGGGTCGGAGGAACTCTATGGCTACACCTTC CASSPEGSEELYGYTF
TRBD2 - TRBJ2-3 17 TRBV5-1 TGCGCCAGCAGCTTGGAGCCAGCGGGGGGAGCCTCGTCGACGCAGTATTTT CASSLEPAGGASSTQYF
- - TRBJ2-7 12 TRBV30 TGTGCCTGGAGTAGGGGTGGATGGGAGCAGTACTTC CAWSRGGWEQYF
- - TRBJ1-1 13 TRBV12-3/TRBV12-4 TGTGCCAGCAGAGGGAGCCCACTCCCTGAAGCTTTCTTT CASRGSPLPEAFF
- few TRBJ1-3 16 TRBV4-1 TGCGCCAGCAGTACTTCTCCAACTTACTCTGGAAACACCATATATTTT CASSTSPTYSGNTIYF
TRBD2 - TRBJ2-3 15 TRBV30 TGTGCCTGGAGTCGGGCGGGGGGATCCACGGATACGCAGTATTTT CAWSRAGGSTDTQYF
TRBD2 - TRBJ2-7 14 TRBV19 TGTGCCAGTAGTATGGGAGGGGTCTCCTACGAGCAGTACTTC CASSMGGVSYEQYF
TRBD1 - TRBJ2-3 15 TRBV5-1 TGCGCCAGCAGCCATGGGACAGGGATCACAGATACGCAGTATTTT CASSHGTGITDTQYF
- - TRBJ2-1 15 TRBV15 TGTGCCACCAGCAAGGAACACAGCTCCTACAATGAGCAGTTCTTC CATSKEHSSYNEQFF
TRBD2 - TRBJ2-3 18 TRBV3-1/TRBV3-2 TGTGCCAGCAGCCAAGAAGTAGCTAGCGGGGGGCTCGTAGATACGCAGTATTTT CASSQEVASGGLVDTQYF
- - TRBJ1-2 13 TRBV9 TGTGCCAGCACCCAGGGGACCCACTATGGCTACACCTTC CASTQGTHYGYTF
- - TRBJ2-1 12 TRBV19 TGTGCCAGTAGTCCTCGGTCCAATGAGCAGTTCTTC CASSPRSNEQFF
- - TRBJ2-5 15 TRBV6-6 TGTGCCAGCAGTTCGTTCCCAGGGGAGAAAGAGACCCAGTACTTC CASSSFPGEKETQYF
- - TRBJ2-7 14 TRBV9 TGTGCCAGCGGAGGGGTTTCCAGCTCCTACGAGCAGTACTTC CASGGVSSSYEQYF
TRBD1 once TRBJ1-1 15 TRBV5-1 TGCGCCAGCAGCCCAAGACAGGGATTGAACACTGAAGCTTTCTTT CASSPRQGLNTEAFF
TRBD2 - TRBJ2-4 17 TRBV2 TGTGCCAGCAGGTCAATCGGGACTAGCGGGGGGTGGGGCATTCAGTACTTC CASRSIGTSGGWGIQYF
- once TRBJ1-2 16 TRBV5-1 TGCGCCAGCAGCTTGGCGCCGGTTCAGGGAGGGAATGGCTACACCTTC CASSLAPVQGGNGYTF
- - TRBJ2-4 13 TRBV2 TGTGCCAGCAGTGAATTTAGAGGGGGGGAGTGGAACTTC CASSEFRGGEWNF
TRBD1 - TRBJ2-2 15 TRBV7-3 TGTGCCAGCAGCTCCAACAGGGGAAGGGCCGGGGAGCTGTTTTTT CASSSNRGRAGELFF
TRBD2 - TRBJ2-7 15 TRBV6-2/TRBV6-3 TGTGCCAGCAGTTACGGGACTAGCGGGGGGAACGAGCAGTACTTC CASSYGTSGGNEQYF
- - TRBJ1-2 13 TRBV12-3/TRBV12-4 TGTGCCAGCAGTTTTTCAGGCACCTACGGCTACACCTTC CASSFSGTYGYTF
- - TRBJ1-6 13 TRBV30 TGTGCCTGGACCGAGGGTTTAGGGTCACCCCTCCACTTT CAWTEGLGSPLHF
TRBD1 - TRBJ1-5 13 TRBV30 TGTGCCTGGGGGGGACAGGGTAATCAGCCCCAGCATTTT CAWGGQGNQPQHF
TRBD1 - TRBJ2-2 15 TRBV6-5 TGTGCCAGCAGTTCAGGACAGGGGGAGGCCGGGGAGCTGTTTTTT CASSSGQGEAGELFF
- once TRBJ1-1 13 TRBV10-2 TGCGCCAGCAGTAAAGGACAAGCCCTTGAAGCTTTCTTT CASSKGQALEAFF
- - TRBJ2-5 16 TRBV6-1 TGTGCCAGCAGTGAAGCGGGCGGGGCGGTAGGGGAGACCCAGTACTTC CASSEAGGAVGETQYF
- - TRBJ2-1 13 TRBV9 TGTGCCAGCAGCGTAGCTCCTAACAATGAGCAGTTCTTC CASSVAPNNEQFF
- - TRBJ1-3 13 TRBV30 TGTGCCTGGAGCAGGGGATCTGGAAACACCATATATTTT CAWSRGSGNTIYF
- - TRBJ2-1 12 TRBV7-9 TGTGCCAGCAGCCCACAGGACAATGAGCAGTTCTTC CASSPQDNEQFF
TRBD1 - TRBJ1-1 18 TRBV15 TGTGCCACCAGCAGCCTCAGGGGGCGTGGGGCGGTGAACACTGAAGCTTTCTTT CATSSLRGRGAVNTEAFF
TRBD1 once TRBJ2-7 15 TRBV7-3 TGTGCCAGCAGCCTAGGACAGGGGATTAACTACGAGCAGTACTTC CASSLGQGINYEQYF
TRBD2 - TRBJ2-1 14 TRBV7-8 TGTGCCAGCACCGCAGGAGCGGGGGTGGATGAGCAGTTCTTC CASTAGAGVDEQFF
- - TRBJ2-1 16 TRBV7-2 TGTGCCAGCAGCTCGTCCCGGGGGAACTCCTACAATGAGCAGTTCTTC CASSSSRGNSYNEQFF
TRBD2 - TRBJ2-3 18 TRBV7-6 TGTGCCAGCAGCTTAGGTCTTTTAGCGGGGTTGGGTACAGATACGCAGTATTTT CASSLGLLAGLGTDTQYF
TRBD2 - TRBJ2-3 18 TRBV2 TGTGCCAGCAGTGCGGAGCGGGGGGGAAAATCTAGCACAGATACGCAGTATTTT CASSAERGGKSSTDTQYF
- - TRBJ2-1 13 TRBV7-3 TGTGCCAGCAGCTTTGTCAACTCCAATGAGCAGTTCTTC CASSFVNSNEQFF
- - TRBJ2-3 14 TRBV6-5 TGTGCCAGCAGCCCGACTAAAACCACAGATACGCAGTATTTT CASSPTKTTDTQYF
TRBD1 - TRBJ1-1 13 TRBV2 TGTGCCAGCTCTAGGGGGCTAAACACTGAAGCTTTCTTT CASSRGLNTEAFF
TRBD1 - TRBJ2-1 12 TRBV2 TGTGCCAGCATTGACAGGGGGTTGGGGCAGTTCTTC CASIDRGLGQFF